Presented here are 26 T cell receptor beta chains from one specimen sequenced in a study of T cell repertoires in cytomegalovirus infection. Antigens for these TCRs are unknown. TCRdb reanalysed the reads using MiXCR and keeps one entry per CDR3 protein. The sample records approximately 910,000 distinct CDR3 sequences, roughly 31% being singletons. The sample consisted of cultured CD8+ T cells from PBMCs, taken from culture after CMV antigen stimulation. The receptors were sampled from a human donor in good health (CMV status not recorded). Some clones in this sample may be carry-over from other donors' samples.

The chain carries TRBV7-9 and TRBJ2-5; D may correspond to TRBD1 or TRBD2 (5 bases each). CDR1 is SEHNR and CDR2 is FQNEAQ in the germline V gene (reference sequence). V lost 5 bases and J 1 base, leaving 11 bases between the germline ends. The CDR3 spans 14 residues. Written as DNA, the CDR3 is TGTGCCAGCAGCGGGGACCGAATCCAAGAGACCCAGTACTTC. Protein product: CASSGDRIQETQYF.

The V and J genes are TRBV12-3 or TRBV12-4 and TRBJ1-2; TRBD1 matches at 7 bases. The CDR3 totals 14 residues. V shed 6 bases and J 7 bases; nucleotides not matched to a gene: 11. Written as DNA, the CDR3 is TGTGCCAGCAGCCAGGACAGGCCCAAGGGTGGCTACACCTTC. Its translation is CASSQDRPKGGYTF.

The chain carries TRBV6-5 and TRBJ1-2; 9 positions match TRBD1. Germline lookup yields CDR1 MNHEY and CDR2 SVGAGI. V trimming: 4 bases; J trimming: 2 bases; junction bases outside the gene matches: 5. CDR3 length equals 15 residues. CDR3 region: CASSSIGTGNYGYTF. The CDR3 DNA follows: TGTGCCAGCAGTTCCATCGGGACAGGGAACTATGGCTACACCTTC.

This clonotype was picked up many times. V gene TRBV7-6 combines with J gene TRBJ2-3; no definite D call. The CDR3 totals 12 residues. The germline CDR1 and CDR2 sequences are SGHVS and FNYEAQ. The V and J ends lost 4 bases and 4 bases respectively, with 6 bases between them. The CDR3 nucleotides are TGTGCCAGCAGCTCGCAGTCAGATACGCAGTATTTT. Translated: CASSSQSDTQYF.

This clonotype came up a few times. The chain links TRBV7-9 to TRBJ2-3; 10 positions agree with TRBD2. The trim removed 5 bases at V and 5 bases at J, leaving 10 bases unmatched. The CDR3 is 16 residues long. Per germline, CDR1 SEHNR and CDR2 FQNEAQ (reference sequence). The CDR3 is CASSPGTSDPLDTQYF. In DNA form, the CDR3 reads TGTGCCAGCAGCCCTGGGACTAGCGATCCCCTAGATACGCAGTATTTT.

This clonotype has more than one count but fewer than ten. The rearrangement uses TRBV5-6 and TRBJ2-1; 7 nucleotides agree with TRBD1. The V gene end was trimmed by 4 bases and the J gene end by 10 bases; junction bases not matched to a gene: 5. The CDR3 length is 12 residues. Looked up from germline, CDR1 is SGHDT and CDR2 is YYEEEE. The CDR3 DNA reads as TGTGCCAGCAGCCAAGGACAGGCCGAGCAGTTCTTC. Protein product: CASSQGQAEQFF.

The chain combines TRBV6-2 or TRBV6-3 with TRBJ1-2; possible D gene TRBD1, 5 bases. V lost 10 bases and J 4 bases, leaving 13 bases between the germline ends. CDR3 length: 12 residues. The V gene's germline CDR1 is MNHEY and CDR2 SVGEGT. The CDR3 here is CATRTILYGYTF. The CDR3 DNA reads as TGTGCCACCAGGACAATACTCTATGGCTACACCTTC.

The chain is built from TRBV7-9 and TRBJ2-7; TRBD1 or TRBD2 may be the D gene (5 bases each). V lost 6 bases and J 6 bases, leaving 15 bases between the germline ends. CDR1 is SEHNR, CDR2 FQNEAQ, per germline (reference sequence). CDR3 length: 13 amino acids. The CDR3 loop is CASRPPAGTEQYF. In DNA form, the CDR3 reads TGTGCCAGCAGGCCCCCCGCAGGGACCGAGCAGTACTTC.

This clonotype has ten or more counts. The rearrangement uses TRBV7-8 and TRBJ2-1; D unclear. Germline assignment: CDR1 SGHVS and CDR2 FQNEAQ. Trimming removed 5 bases at V and 0 bases at J, with 11 bases between. This CDR3 contains 15 residues. The CDR3 nucleotides read TGTGCCAGCAGCCCCTTTGAAAGCTCCTACAATGAGCAGTTCTTC. Its protein is CASSPFESSYNEQFF.

There are many counts of this clonotype. The chain links TRBV28 to TRBJ2-5; no firm D call. This CDR3 spans 12 amino acids. Trimming shortened V by 8 bases and J by 0 bases, and 7 bases separated the two germline ends. Germline assignment: CDR1 MDHEN and CDR2 SYDVKM. As DNA, the CDR3 is TGTGCCAGCGGCAGGTACCAAGAGACCCAGTACTTC. Amino acids: CASGRYQETQYF.

V gene TRBV12-3 or TRBV12-4 combines with J gene TRBJ1-3; tentatively, D is TRBD1 (5 bases). Between the trimmed V and J ends, which lost 2 bases and 2 bases, there was a span of 10 bases. This CDR3 has 15 amino acids. The CDR3 nucleotides read TGTGCCAGCAGTTTAATGGGGGGGACTGGAAACACCATATATTTT. Residues: CASSLMGGTGNTIYF.

This clonotype has more than one count but fewer than ten. The chain uses TRBV6-5 and TRBJ2-1, with D unclear. The CDR3 has 12 residues. The V gene's germline CDR1 is MNHEY and CDR2 SVGAGI. With 2 bases removed from V and 7 bases from J, the gap between germline ends came to 6 bases. CDR3 sequence (DNA): TGTGCCAGCAGTTACCGTCCAAATGAGCAGTTCTTC. This encodes CASSYRPNEQFF.

This chain joins TRBV12-3 or TRBV12-4 and TRBJ2-2; D is unclear. V was pared by 6 bases and J by 6 bases, with 14 bases between. There are 14 residues in the CDR3. The CDR3 protein is CASRDPLSPGELFF. For the CDR3, the DNA is TGTGCCAGCAGGGATCCTCTATCGCCCGGGGAGCTGTTTTTT.

This clonotype was observed once. V is TRBV5-6 and J is TRBJ1-5, with D perhaps matching TRBD1 (6 bases). The germline V gene has CDR1 SGHDT and CDR2 YYEEEE. The CDR3 length is 13 residues. Trimming stripped 5 bases from V and 10 bases from J, with 16 bases between. CDR3 loop: CASSWAGAVPQHF. The CDR3 nucleotides read TGTGCCAGCAGTTGGGCGGGGGCCGTACCCCAGCATTTT.

This sequence joins TRBV20-1 and TRBJ1-1; D call uncertain. This CDR3 comprises 11 residues. CDR1 and CDR2 from the germline V gene are DFQATT and SNEGSKA (reference sequence). V was clipped by 0 bases and J by 5 bases, with 4 bases between them. Written as DNA, the CDR3 is TGCAGTGCTAGAGAAGGAACTGAAGCTTTCTTT. This codes for CSAREGTEAFF.

This clonotype was seen a few times. The chain uses TRBV10-3 and TRBJ2-7, with D possibly matching TRBD2 (5 bases). Trimming stripped 3 bases from V and 5 bases from J, with 11 bases between. The CDR3 totals 13 residues. Germline CDR1 is ENHRY and CDR2 is SYGVKD. For the CDR3, the DNA is TGTGCCATCAGTGACGGGCCGAGGGACGAGCAGTACGTC. Its protein is CAISDGPRDEQYV.

The table lists this clonotype with a few counts. The chain carries TRBV10-3 and TRBJ1-5; tentative D call: TRBD1 (5 bases). The CDR3 has 16 residues. Trimming cost V 6 bases and J 3 bases, with 18 bases left between them. In germline, CDR1 is ENHRY, CDR2 SYGVKD. The CDR3 protein is CAISHSDRAHNQPQHF. The CDR3 DNA follows: TGTGCCATCAGCCACTCTGACAGAGCCCACAATCAGCCCCAGCATTTT.

This clonotype showed up just a few times. V is TRBV18 and J is TRBJ2-3, with no clear D. The V end lost 0 bases, the J end lost 8 bases, and 6 bases lay between the germline ends. The CDR3 consists of 12 residues. CDR1 KGHSH and CDR2 LQKENI come from the germline V gene. Written as DNA, the CDR3 is TGTGCCAGCTCACCACCGCTCGGTACGCAGTATTTT. Encoded protein: CASSPPLGTQYF. Supplemented by reference TRBV18 and TRBJ2-3, the full variable domain reads NAGVMQNPRHLVRRRGQEARLRCSPMKGHSHVYWYRQLPEEGLKFMVYLQKENIIDESGMPKERFSAEFPKEGPSILRIQQVVRGDSAAYFCASSPPLGTQYFGPGTRLTVL.

The chain employs TRBV20-1 and TRBJ2-1; 13 nucleotides align to TRBD2. Germline V gene sequence: CDR1 DFQATT, CDR2 SNEGSKA (reference sequence). CDR3 length equals 13 residues. V gave up 8 bases and J gave up 10 bases; unmatched junction bases: 8. CDR3 region: CSSTSGRMGEQFF. The CDR3, as DNA: TGCAGTTCGACTAGCGGGAGGATGGGAGAGCAGTTCTTC.

The J gene is TRBJ1-6, the V gene TRBV12-3 or TRBV12-4; D might be TRBD1 (5 bases). The CDR3 is made up of 12 amino acids. V gave up 8 bases and J gave up 5 bases, with 7 bases separating them. The CDR3 DNA follows: TGTGCCAGCGGACAAGATAATTCACCCCTCCACTTT. This translates into CASGQDNSPLHF.

Here the CDR3 reads CASSIRVAYEQYF. Here the CDR3 DNA reads TGTGCCAGCAGCATCAGGGTTGCCTACGAGCAGTACTTC. The chain employs TRBV7-6 and TRBJ2-7, with a tentative D call TRBD1 (5 bases). Germline values: CDR1 SGHVS, CDR2 FNYEAQ. V was pared by 5 bases and J by 2 bases, with 10 bases between. The CDR3 length is 13 residues.

This clonotype was counted between two and nine times. The V gene is TRBV12-3 or TRBV12-4, the J gene TRBJ1-5; no clear D. The V gene lost 1 base and the J gene lost 4 bases, with 14 bases spanning the gap. This CDR3 region has 16 residues. The CDR3 sequence: CASSLGTYRGNQPQHF. The CDR3 DNA is TGTGCCAGCAGTTTAGGGACTTACAGAGGTAATCAGCCCCAGCATTTT.

The rearrangement joins TRBV9 to TRBJ2-1; the D gene is possibly TRBD2 (5 bases). The CDR3 runs 13 residues. Germline CDR1 reads SGDLS; CDR2 reads YYNGEE. Trimming took 3 bases from V and 8 from J, leaving 12 bases between them. CDR3 in amino acids: CASSEGSDDEQFF. In DNA form, the CDR3 reads TGTGCCAGCAGCGAAGGGAGCGACGATGAGCAGTTCTTC.

V usage is TRBV12-3 or TRBV12-4 and J usage is TRBJ2-3; D is ambiguous. The germline V and J ends were trimmed by 1 base and 2 bases, with 7 bases remaining between them. The CDR3 length is 14 residues. CDR3 region: CASSLVGHTDTQYF. CDR3 DNA sequence: TGTGCCAGCAGTTTAGTCGGCCACACAGATACGCAGTATTTT.

CDR3 in amino acids: CASQSRDSYEQYV. In DNA, the CDR3 is TGTGCCAGCCAGTCGAGGGATTCCTACGAGCAGTACGTC. The chain combines TRBV27 with TRBJ2-7; D possibly corresponds to TRBD2 (5 bases). With 8 bases removed from V and 1 base from J, the gap between germline ends came to 12 bases. CDR3 length: 13 amino acids. The germline CDR1 and CDR2 sequences are MNHEY and SMNVEV (reference sequence).

This clonotype was found many times. The V and J genes are TRBV7-8 and TRBJ1-2; tentatively, D is TRBD1 (6 bases). The CDR3 is 15 amino acids. Germline values: CDR1 SGHVS, CDR2 FQNEAQ. V lost 5 bases, J lost 2 bases, and 15 bases lay in between. In DNA form, the CDR3 reads TGTGCCAGCAGCGCGAGCAGGGGTATGAACTATGGCTACACCTTC. Its translation: CASSASRGMNYGYTF.